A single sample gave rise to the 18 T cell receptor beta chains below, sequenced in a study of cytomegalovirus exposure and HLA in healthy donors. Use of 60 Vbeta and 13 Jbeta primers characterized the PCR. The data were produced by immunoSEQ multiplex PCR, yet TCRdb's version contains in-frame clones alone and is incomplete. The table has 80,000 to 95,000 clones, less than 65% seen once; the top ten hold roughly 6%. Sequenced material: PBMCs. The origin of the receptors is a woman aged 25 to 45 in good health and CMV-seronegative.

The CDR3 is CASSLGVRDRRSYEQYF. The DNA of the CDR3 is TGCGCCAGCAGCTTGGGGGTCCGGGACAGAAGATCCTACGAGCAGTACTTC. V and J are TRBV5-1 and TRBJ2-7; 7 positions agree with TRBD1. CDR1 is SGHRS, CDR2 YFSETQ, per germline. The V segment lost 0 bases and the J segment 1 base; nucleotides outside the gene matches: 10. The CDR3 has 17 amino acids.

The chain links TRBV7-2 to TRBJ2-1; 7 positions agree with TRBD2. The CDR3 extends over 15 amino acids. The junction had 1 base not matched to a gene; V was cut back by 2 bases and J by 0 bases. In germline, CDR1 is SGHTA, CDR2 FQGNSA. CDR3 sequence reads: CASSLRGSSYNEQFF. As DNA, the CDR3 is TGTGCCAGCAGCTTACGCGGGAGCTCCTACAATGAGCAGTTCTTC.

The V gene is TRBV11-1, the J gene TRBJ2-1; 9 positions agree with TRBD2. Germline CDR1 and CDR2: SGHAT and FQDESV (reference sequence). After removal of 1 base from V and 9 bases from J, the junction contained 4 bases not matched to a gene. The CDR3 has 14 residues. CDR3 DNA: TGTGCCAGCAGCTTAGTTAGCGGGAGTAGTGAGCAGTTCTTC. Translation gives CASSLVSGSSEQFF.

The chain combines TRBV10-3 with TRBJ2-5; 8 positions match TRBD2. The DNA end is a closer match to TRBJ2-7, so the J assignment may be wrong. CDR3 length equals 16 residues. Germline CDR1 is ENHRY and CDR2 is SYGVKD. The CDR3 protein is CAISEHRSGETYEQYF. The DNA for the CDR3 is TGTGCCATCAGTGAGCATCGTAGCGGGGAGACCTACGAGCAGTACTTC.

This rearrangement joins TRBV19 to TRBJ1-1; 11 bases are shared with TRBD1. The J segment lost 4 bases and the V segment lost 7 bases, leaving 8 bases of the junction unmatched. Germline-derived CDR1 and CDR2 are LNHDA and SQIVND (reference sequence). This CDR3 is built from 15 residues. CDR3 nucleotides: TGTGCCAGTATCGCGGACAGGGGGCAGCCCACTGAAGCTTTCTTT. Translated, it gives CASIADRGQPTEAFF.

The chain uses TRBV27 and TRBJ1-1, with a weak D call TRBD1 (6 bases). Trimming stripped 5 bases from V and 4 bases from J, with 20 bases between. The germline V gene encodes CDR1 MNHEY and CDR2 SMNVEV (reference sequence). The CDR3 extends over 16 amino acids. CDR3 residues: CASSPADSLGATEAFF. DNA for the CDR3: TGTGCCAGCAGTCCAGCGGACAGCCTAGGGGCCACTGAAGCTTTCTTT.

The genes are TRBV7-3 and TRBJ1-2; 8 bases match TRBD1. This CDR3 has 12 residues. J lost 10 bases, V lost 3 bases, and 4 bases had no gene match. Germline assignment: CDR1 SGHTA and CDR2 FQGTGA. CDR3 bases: TGTGCCAGCAGCTTCAGGGGGCGGCACTACACCTTC. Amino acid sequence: CASSFRGRHYTF. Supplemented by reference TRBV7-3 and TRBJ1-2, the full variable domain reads GAGVSQTPSNKVTEKGKYVELRCDPISGHTALYWYRQSLGQGPEFLIYFQGTGAADDSGLPNDRFFAVRPEGSVSTLKIQRTERGDSAVYLCASSFRGRHYTFGSGTRLTVV.

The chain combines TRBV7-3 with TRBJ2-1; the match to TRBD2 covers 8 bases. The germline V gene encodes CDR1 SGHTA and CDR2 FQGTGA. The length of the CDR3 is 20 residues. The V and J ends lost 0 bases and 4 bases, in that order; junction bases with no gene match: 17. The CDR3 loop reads CASSLTPASWAGGGYNEQFF. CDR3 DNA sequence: TGTGCCAGCAGCTTAACGCCAGCGAGTTGGGCGGGAGGAGGTTACAATGAGCAGTTCTTC.

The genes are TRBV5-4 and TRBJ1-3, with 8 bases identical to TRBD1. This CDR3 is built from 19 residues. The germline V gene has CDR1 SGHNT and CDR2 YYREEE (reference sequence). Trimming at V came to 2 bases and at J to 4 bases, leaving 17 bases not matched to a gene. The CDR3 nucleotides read TGTGCCAGCAGCTTAGCAGGGGGCTTCTTCTCGAAGGAAGGAAACACCATATATTTT. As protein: CASSLAGGFFSKEGNTIYF.

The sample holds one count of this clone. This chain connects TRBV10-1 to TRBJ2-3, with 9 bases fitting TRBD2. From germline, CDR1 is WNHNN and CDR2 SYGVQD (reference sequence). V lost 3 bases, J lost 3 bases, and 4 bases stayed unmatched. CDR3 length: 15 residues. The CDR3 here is CASSDSGRITDTQYF. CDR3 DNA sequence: TGCGCCAGCAGTGACAGCGGGAGGATTACAGATACGCAGTATTTT.

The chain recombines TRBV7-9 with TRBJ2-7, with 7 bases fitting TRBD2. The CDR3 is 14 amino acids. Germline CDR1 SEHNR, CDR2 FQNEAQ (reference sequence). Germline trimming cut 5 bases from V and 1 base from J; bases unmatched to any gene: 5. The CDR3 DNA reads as TGTGCCAGCAGCCCTCCGGGACTATCCTACGAGCAGTACTTC. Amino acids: CASSPPGLSYEQYF.

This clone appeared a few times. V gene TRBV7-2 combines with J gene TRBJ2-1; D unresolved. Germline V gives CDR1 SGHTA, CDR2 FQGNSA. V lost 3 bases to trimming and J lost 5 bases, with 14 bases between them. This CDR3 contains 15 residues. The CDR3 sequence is CASSFQGFRDNEQFF. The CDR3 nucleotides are TGTGCCAGCAGCTTTCAAGGTTTTCGGGACAATGAGCAGTTCTTC.

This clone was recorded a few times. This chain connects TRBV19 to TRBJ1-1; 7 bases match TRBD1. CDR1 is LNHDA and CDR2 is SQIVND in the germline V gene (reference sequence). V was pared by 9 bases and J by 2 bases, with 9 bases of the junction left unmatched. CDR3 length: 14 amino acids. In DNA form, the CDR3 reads TGTGCCAGCAGACAGGGACACCCTAACACTGAAGCTTTCTTT. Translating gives CASRQGHPNTEAFF.

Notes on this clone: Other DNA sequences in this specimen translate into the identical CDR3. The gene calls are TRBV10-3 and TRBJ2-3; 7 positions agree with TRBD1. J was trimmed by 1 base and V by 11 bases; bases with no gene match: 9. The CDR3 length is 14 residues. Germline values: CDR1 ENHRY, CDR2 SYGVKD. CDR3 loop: CAVTPQGGTDTQYF. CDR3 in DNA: TGTGCCGTCACGCCTCAGGGGGGCACAGATACGCAGTATTTT.

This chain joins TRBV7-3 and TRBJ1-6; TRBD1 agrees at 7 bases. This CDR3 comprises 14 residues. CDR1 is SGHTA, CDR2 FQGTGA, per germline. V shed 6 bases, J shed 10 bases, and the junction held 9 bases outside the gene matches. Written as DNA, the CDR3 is TGTGCCAGCAGAGCCACAGGGGACGGGTCACCCCTCCACTTT. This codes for CASRATGDGSPLHF.

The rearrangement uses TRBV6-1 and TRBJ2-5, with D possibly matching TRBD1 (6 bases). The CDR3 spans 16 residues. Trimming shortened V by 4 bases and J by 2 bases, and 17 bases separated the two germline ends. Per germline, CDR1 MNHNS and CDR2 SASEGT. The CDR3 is CASSGYTGWGQETQYF. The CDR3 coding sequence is TGTGCCAGCAGTGGCTACACAGGGTGGGGGCAAGAGACCCAGTACTTC.

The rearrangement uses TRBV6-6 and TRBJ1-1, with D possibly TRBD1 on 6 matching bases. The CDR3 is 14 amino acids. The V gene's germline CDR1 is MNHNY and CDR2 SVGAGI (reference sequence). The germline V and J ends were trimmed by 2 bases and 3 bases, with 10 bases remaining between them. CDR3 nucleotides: TGTGCCAGCAGTTACGGGGGCAGGGACACTGAAGCTTTCTTT. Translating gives CASSYGGRDTEAFF.

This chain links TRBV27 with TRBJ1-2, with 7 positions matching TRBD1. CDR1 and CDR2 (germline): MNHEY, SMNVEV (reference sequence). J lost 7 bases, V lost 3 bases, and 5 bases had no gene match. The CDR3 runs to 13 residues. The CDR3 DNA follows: TGTGCCAGCAGTTTGAACAGGGGAAGTGGCTACACCTTC. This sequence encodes CASSLNRGSGYTF.